The sequence of this T cell receptor beta chain was determined in a study of blood T cell repertoires in COVID-19 (dated by TCRdb to about 2020). In terms of the full investigation: Samples covering the acute and convalescent phases of COVID-19 were provided by collaborators in the United States, Italy and Spain. Subjects who had been exposed to COVID-19, were actively infected with it, or had recovered from it provided the deeply sampled blood TCRbeta repertoires that made up the dataset. The prospective study material was composed of cDNA or gDNA derived from T cells, B-cell-depleted T cells, or PBMCs. The repertoires were released in a freely available public database meant as a resource for research on the immune response to SARS-CoV-2. Samples were obtained from the ongoing ImmuneRACE study (first 160 participants) and from over 1,000 subjects provided by 6 global collaborators. Nearly every sample came with metadata listing a de-identified subject ID, COVID-19 status, age in years and sex. Where available, HLA class I and class II types were taken from metadata supplied by the sample provider and were not determined by assay-based typing. Beyond this particular receptor, the publication reports: The amount of clinical and demographic metadata varied by source and participant and was provided uncurated.

This clone was observed once. The antigen it binds to is not known. Base qualities are not at hand, and no much larger clone is one base apart. According to the germline V gene, CDR1 reads MDHEN and CDR2 reads SYDVKM. The CDR3 contains 15 residues, cysteine and phenylalanine counted. Kept here is only the CDR3 DNA, which spans 45 bases and is read in frame from base 1. Clipping removes 6 bases from V and 1 base from J, with 8 as the unmatched junction base count. Participants in the prospective study were aged roughly 18 to 89 years, lived in about two dozen United States geographic areas, and enrolled through a virtual design. Cohort assignment in the prospective study relied on participant-reported clinical history from a screening survey and a study questionnaire. ImmuneRACE Cohort 3 recovered participants were defined by two consecutive negative NP/OP PCR tests, healthcare professional clearance, or symptom resolution. Mobile phlebotomists in the prospective study collected whole blood, serum and a nasopharyngeal or oropharyngeal swab from every participant. Additional blood draws and questionnaires over an approximately two-month period could optionally be provided by prospective study participants. Before DNA extraction, prospective study blood samples were shipped either frozen or at room temperature.

TCRbeta CDR3 regions were amplified from genomic DNA by means of the immunoSEQ Assay, a bias-controlled multiplex PCR. In the original analysis: The number of nucleated cells in each sample was estimated from the amplification of reference gene primers within the assay. Sequence reads were collapsed and filtered to measure the absolute abundance of every unique TCRbeta CDR3 rearrangement. For each sample, productive Simpson clonality was calculated by taking the square root of Simpson's diversity index across productive rearrangements. TCRdb took over this immuneACCESS table, retaining in-frame rearrangements with V and J assigned. Such tables are incomplete; in checked studies, under half of the missing clones stem from an unresolved V gene, and the remainder is unexplained. V and J calls and clone size are those listed in that table; D and trimming were worked out from the DNA. The sample data list hundreds of thousands of clones, and 75% to 90% of these were observed just once. The top ten hold more than 0.8% of the sample.

Sequences were obtained from PBMCs or T cells enriched from blood (not recorded which). This TCR derives from a young man who had recovered from COVID-19. The sequence is built from TRBV28 and TRBJ1-1, with 7 bases matching TRBD1. The DNA sequence follows: TGTGCCAGCAGGCACGGGGACAGAAGGAACACTGAAGCTTTCTTT. This encodes CASRHGDRRNTEAFF. Outside the CDR3, residues come from the reference TRBV28 and TRBJ1-1 proteins, so the full variable domain is: DVKVTQSSRYLVKRTGEKVFLECVQDMDHENMFWYRQDPGLGLRLIYFSYDVKMKEKGDIPEGYSVSREKKERFSLILESASTNQTSMYLCASRHGDRRNTEAFFGQGTRLTVV.